The 8 T cell receptor beta chains presented below share a single source sample, sequenced in a study of identical twins. In TCRdb, the 5' RACE reads were re-called with MiXCR into one record per CDR3 protein. The sample carries 500,000 to 550,000 distinct CDR3 sequences, less than 25% recorded once. These same data were also listed under a study on T cells expressing NK-cell markers.

The sequenced sample was CD4+ T cells sorted from blood. The source of these receptors is a woman between 18 and 29 years old in good health.

V is TRBV27 and J is TRBJ2-2; D is perhaps TRBD2 (5 bases). Looked up from germline, CDR1 is MNHEY and CDR2 is SMNVEV (reference sequence). This CDR3 spans 17 amino acids. Trimming took 3 bases from V and 5 from J, leaving 19 bases between them. CDR3 sequence: CASSFPRAVGGTGELFF. Here the CDR3 DNA reads TGTGCCAGCAGTTTCCCCCGGGCTGTAGGAGGAACCGGGGAGCTGTTTTTT.

The table lists this clonotype with a few counts. One base away lies a much larger clone, so this may be a sequencing read error. The genes are TRBV13 and TRBJ2-3; D possibly corresponds to TRBD1 (6 bases). The CDR3 has 13 residues. Trimming removed 3 bases from V and 4 bases from J, with 8 bases in between. CDR1 and CDR2 (germline): PRHDT, FYEKMQ (reference sequence). CDR3 region: CASSFRGPDTQYF. As DNA, the CDR3 is TGTGCCAGCAGCTTCAGGGGCCCAGATACGCAGTATTTT. The whole variable domain, remainder taken from reference TRBV13 and TRBJ2-3, is AAGVIQSPRHLIKEKRETATLKCYPIPRHDTVYWYQQGPGQDPQFLISFYEKMQSDKGSIPDRFSAQQFSDYHSELNMSSLELGDSALYFCASSFRGPDTQYFGPGTRLTVL.

This clonotype has only a few counts. The junction differs from germline at one of its ends, possibly a read error. The V and J genes are TRBV7-2 and TRBJ2-4; no clear D gene. This CDR3 contains 16 residues. The germline CDR1 and CDR2 sequences are SGHTA and FQGNSA. CDR3: CASSRPSGAAKSIQYF. The CDR3 DNA reads as TGTGCCAGCAGCCGTCCTTCAGGCGCCGCGAAAAGCATTCAGTACTTC.

This clonotype has just a few counts. The chain joins TRBV20-1 to TRBJ1-2; no definite D call. The V gene lost 1 base and the J gene lost 8 bases, with 14 bases spanning the gap. The CDR3 spans 13 residues. CDR1 and CDR2 (germline): DFQATT, SNEGSKA (reference sequence). The CDR3 DNA reads TGCAGTGCTAGAGGTGAAGCGGGGTACGGCTACACCTTC. This sequence encodes CSARGEAGYGYTF.

This clonotype was observed a few times. This chain connects TRBV20-1 to TRBJ2-7, with 7 bases identical to TRBD2. Germline CDR1 is DFQATT and CDR2 is SNEGSKA (reference sequence). The CDR3 contains 14 residues. After removal of 6 bases from V and 5 bases from J, the junction contained 13 bases not matched to a gene. CDR3 in amino acids: CSASSASGANEQYF. The CDR3 DNA reads TGCAGTGCCTCGAGCGCCAGCGGGGCCAACGAGCAGTACTTC.

This chain connects TRBV20-1 to TRBJ2-5; D is ambiguous. In germline, CDR1 is DFQATT, CDR2 SNEGSKA (reference sequence). Trimming removed 0 bases from V and 7 bases from J, with 12 bases in between. The CDR3 spans 13 residues. The CDR3 region has the DNA TGCAGTGCTAGAGATCATCTCACCGGGACCCAGTACTTC. The encoded protein is CSARDHLTGTQYF.

This clonotype was counted between two and nine times. The CDR3 loop is CALGSGNTIYF. DNA for the CDR3: TGTGCATTAGGCTCTGGAAACACCATATATTTT. V is TRBV6-6 and J is TRBJ1-3, with D uncertain. The CDR3 extends over 11 amino acids. Germline CDR1 is MNHNY and CDR2 is SVGAGI (reference sequence).

This clonotype was found a few times. The CDR3 DNA follows: TGTGCCAGCATCCGCAAAGCCTCAGGGGCCAATGAGCAGTTCTTC. Amino acids: CASIRKASGANEQFF. The rearrangement links TRBV6-1 to TRBJ2-1, with a weak D call TRBD1 (6 bases). Germline V gene sequence: CDR1 MNHNS, CDR2 SASEGT. The CDR3 loop spans 15 amino acids. Trimming left V 7 bases short and J 6 bases short, with 19 bases between.